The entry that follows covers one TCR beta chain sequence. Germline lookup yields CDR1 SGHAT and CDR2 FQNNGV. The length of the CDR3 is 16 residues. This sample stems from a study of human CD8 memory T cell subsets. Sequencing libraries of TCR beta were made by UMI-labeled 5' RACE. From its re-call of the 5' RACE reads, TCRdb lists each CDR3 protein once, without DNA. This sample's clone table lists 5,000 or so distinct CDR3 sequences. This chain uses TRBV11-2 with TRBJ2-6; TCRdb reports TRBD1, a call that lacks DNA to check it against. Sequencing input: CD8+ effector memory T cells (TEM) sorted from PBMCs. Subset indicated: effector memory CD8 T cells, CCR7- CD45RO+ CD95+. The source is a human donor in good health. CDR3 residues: CASSPMTGPGANVLTF.